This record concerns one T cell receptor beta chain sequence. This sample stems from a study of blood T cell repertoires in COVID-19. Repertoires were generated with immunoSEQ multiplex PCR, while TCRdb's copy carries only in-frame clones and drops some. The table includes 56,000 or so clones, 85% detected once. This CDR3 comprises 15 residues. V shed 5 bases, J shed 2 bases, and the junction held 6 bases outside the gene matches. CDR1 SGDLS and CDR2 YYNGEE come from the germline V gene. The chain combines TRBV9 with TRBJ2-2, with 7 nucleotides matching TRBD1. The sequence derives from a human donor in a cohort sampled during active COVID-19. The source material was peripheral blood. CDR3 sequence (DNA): TGTGCCAGCAGAGGACAGGCCGGTAACACCGGGGAGCTGTTTTTT. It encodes CASRGQAGNTGELFF. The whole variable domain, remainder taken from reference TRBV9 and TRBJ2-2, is DSGVTQTPKHLITATGQRVTLRCSPRSGDLSVYWYQQSLDQGLQFLIQYYNGEERAKGNILERFSAQQFPDLHSELNLSSLELGDSALYFCASRGQAGNTGELFFGEGSRLTVL.